These T cell receptor beta chains were read from a single sample in a study of T cells in Graves' hyperthyroidism and ophthalmopathy. MiXCR, applied by TCRdb to the multiplex PCR reads, yields one record per CDR3 protein. The data contain 540,000 or so distinct CDR3 sequences, 46% of them seen just once; the ten biggest clones take up around 20%. Material for sequencing was peripheral blood or thyroid tissue (not recorded which). These receptors came from an adult woman with Graves' disease, either hyperthyroidism or ophthalmopathy (not recorded which). The CDR3 runs from the conserved cysteine through the conserved F or W. D genes are given only for firm matches. Only some rows state a clone size, as once, few, many or a class for expanded clones.

CDR3nt	CDR3aa	abundance	v_gene	j_gene	d_gene
TGCAGTGCTAGAGACGGGACAGGGGGTGGGGGTCAGCCCCAGCATTTT	CSARDGTGGGGQPQHF	-	TRBV20-1	TRBJ1-5	TRBD1
TGCAGCGTTGAGTGCGTCGGGGCCCCTGAAGCTTTCTTT	CSVECVGAPEAFF	few	TRBV29-1	TRBJ1-1	-
TGTGCCAGTACCGACGACACGAACACTGAAGCTTTCTTT	CASTDDTNTEAFF	few	TRBV19	TRBJ1-1	-
TGTGCCACCGAGACAGGGGTAGGAGCTGGAAACACCATATATTTT	CATETGVGAGNTIYF	many	TRBV6-5	TRBJ1-3	TRBD1
TGTGCCAGCTCACGCGACAACTCTGGAAACACCATATATTTT	CASSRDNSGNTIYF	-	TRBV18	TRBJ1-3	-
TGCAGTGCTAGAGGAGGGCGGGTAACATACGAGCAGTACTTC	CSARGGRVTYEQYF	many	TRBV20-1	TRBJ2-7	-
TGTGCCAGCAGCACCGGGACTGTTAGCTCCTACAATGAGCAGTTCTTC	CASSTGTVSSYNEQFF	-	TRBV2	TRBJ2-1	-
TGTGCCAGCAGCGGCGACAGGGGGCATCAGCCCCAGCATTTT	CASSGDRGHQPQHF	many	TRBV7-9	TRBJ1-5	TRBD1
TGTGCCAGCAAGGGCGGTAGCTCCTATAATTCACCCCTCCACTTT	CASKGGSSYNSPLHF	-	TRBV6-2/TRBV6-3	TRBJ1-6	-
TGCAGTGCTAGTGCCGGGGGGCAAGAAACTGAAGCTTTCTTT	CSASAGGQETEAFF	-	TRBV20-1	TRBJ1-1	-
TGCGCCAGCAGCTACCAGGGGCCCGAGGACGAGCAGTACTTC	CASSYQGPEDEQYF	many	TRBV5-1	TRBJ2-7	-
TGTGCCAGCAGTCAAGCGCCCGGGCCCCAGCATTTT	CASSQAPGPQHF	-	TRBV7-9	TRBJ1-5	-
TGTGCCAGCAGCTACACTCAGGGCTACGAGCAGTACTTC	CASSYTQGYEQYF	many	TRBV13	TRBJ2-7	-
TGTGCCAGCAGCTTTATGGCGGGACAGCCCCAAATGGCTTTCTTT	CASSFMAGQPQMAFF	few	TRBV7-2	TRBJ1-1	TRBD1
TGCGCCAGCAGCTTGGAGGGGGGGGACAGACTTCGACTCTATGGCTACACCTTC	CASSLEGGDRLRLYGYTF	-	TRBV5-1	TRBJ1-2	TRBD1
TGTGCCAGCAGCTTCTCCGGATGGATGCAGTATTTT	CASSFSGWMQYF	-	TRBV7-2	TRBJ2-3	-
TGTGCCAGCAGCTCCCGGGGTCTAGGCTATGGCTACACCTTC	CASSSRGLGYGYTF	-	TRBV25-1	TRBJ1-2	-
TGTGCCACCAGCAGAGATCCGTATGGGGAAGGCTACACCTTC	CATSRDPYGEGYTF	-	TRBV15	TRBJ1-2	-
TGCAGCGTTGAAGATCTGGGACAGGAAAAACTGTTTTTT	CSVEDLGQEKLFF	few	TRBV29-1	TRBJ1-4	TRBD1
TGTGCCAGTAGTATGCGGGAGAGGTACGAGCAGTACTTC	CASSMRERYEQYF	once	TRBV19	TRBJ2-7	TRBD2
TGTGCCATCAGAGCGGACAGCCGATACGAGCAGTACTTC	CAIRADSRYEQYF	many	TRBV10-3	TRBJ2-7	-
TGTGCCAGCAGTTCCCTTTGGGTTAGCGGGAGCTGGGAGACCCAGTACTTC	CASSSLWVSGSWETQYF	few	TRBV27	TRBJ2-5	TRBD2
TGCGCCAGCAGCGAGGGAGGGGGCTCTGATGAAAAACTGTTTTTT	CASSEGGGSDEKLFF	-	TRBV5-1	TRBJ1-4	TRBD1
TGCAGTGCTAGAGATCCTAACAGGGCCCACGAGCAGTACTTC	CSARDPNRAHEQYF	many	TRBV20-1	TRBJ2-7	-
TGTGCCAGCAGTGGCGTGGCAGGGGCTAGCAATCAGCCCCAGCATTTT	CASSGVAGASNQPQHF	many	TRBV6-1	TRBJ1-5	-
TGTGCCAGCAGTTACTCGGGGGAAGGTATGAACACTGAAGCTTTCTTT	CASSYSGEGMNTEAFF	-	TRBV6-5	TRBJ1-1	-
TGTGCCACCAGTCCTTCTCCGGGACAGGGGTCCTACAATGAGCAGTTCTTC	CATSPSPGQGSYNEQFF	-	TRBV24-1	TRBJ2-1	TRBD1
TGTGCCAGCCCCGGGATCACAGATACGCAGTATTTT	CASPGITDTQYF	few	TRBV7-9	TRBJ2-3	-
TGTGCCAGCAGTTTCTCGGACAGGGGCTATGGCTACACCTTC	CASSFSDRGYGYTF	few	TRBV27	TRBJ1-2	TRBD1